These T cell receptor beta chains were read from a single sample in a study of radiotherapy plus CTLA-4 blockade in lung cancer. Assay used: immunoSEQ multiplex PCR; TCRdb lists only in-frame clones, some missing. The sample lists 55,000 to 65,000 clones, around 80% occurring once. This specimen was peripheral blood, taken from a patient treated with radiotherapy plus ipilimumab. These TCRs come from a human donor with non-small cell lung cancer who had a partial response to radiotherapy plus ipilimumab. The CDR3 runs from the conserved cysteine through the conserved F or W. Each record gives: J gene, V gene, CDR3 protein.

>TRBJ1-3|TRBV5-1
CASSRDRAHSGNTIYF
>TRBJ1-1|TRBV30
CAWDDRNTEAFF
>TRBJ1-2|TRBV28
CASSYPGGDYGYTF
>TRBJ2-7|TRBV25-1
CASSELGQGYEQYF
>TRBJ2-5|TRBV18
CASSPPGQGRRQETQYF
>TRBJ1-1|TRBV7-2
CASSLRQAWNTEAFF
>TRBJ2-5|TRBV7-2
CASSLLGRVGQETQYF
>TRBJ2-1|TRBV4-3
CASSQAGSYNEQFF
>TRBJ1-5|TRBV30
CAWSGAAGGNNQPQHF
>TRBJ1-5|TRBV6-1
CASTPDRGEGQPQHF
>TRBJ1-5|TRBV25-1
CASRAGTGSNQPQHF
>TRBJ1-5|TRBV10-1
CASSDPRQVRSNQPQHF
>TRBJ1-4|TRBV7-2
CASNGDPNEKLFF
>TRBJ2-3|TRBV27
CASSFQGGRDTQYF
>TRBJ2-3|TRBV19
CASSIAEVKGDTQYF
>TRBJ1-1|TRBV5-1
CASSWGGRRNTEAFF
>TRBJ1-5|TRBV10-2
CASSDPGQGDQPQHF
>TRBJ2-7|TRBV5-1
CASSLEASGGYEQYF
>TRBJ1-5|TRBV28
CASSFGDFNQPQHF
>TRBJ1-2|TRBV7-9
CASSSGDRLNYGYTF
>TRBJ1-5|TRBV27
CASSDWGGSNQPQHF
>TRBJ1-1|TRBV5-1
CASSLGTANTEAFF
>TRBJ1-3|TRBV4-2
CASSLTGQGYTIYF
>TRBJ2-1|TRBV7-3
CASRAGHQNEQFF
>TRBJ2-7|TRBV7-9
CASSSGTSGTAYEQYF
>TRBJ2-7|TRBV19
CASSIEPGTGNEQYF
>TRBJ2-7|TRBV4-3
CASSQEAFIGVSYEQYF
>TRBJ2-3|TRBV5-1
CASSFGAATDTQYF
>TRBJ2-2|TRBV27
CASSLSPLLTGELFF
>TRBJ2-2|TRBV9
CASSVPQRGGTGELFF
>TRBJ2-5|TRBV9
CASSGHRGPQETQYF
>TRBJ1-1|TRBV6-1
CASSPPSGAQAFF
>TRBJ2-7|TRBV6-5
CASSRRQGGYEQYF
>TRBJ1-5|TRBV18
CASSPAGGNQPQHF
>TRBJ2-3|TRBV7-9
CASSLAQGTDTQYF
>TRBJ2-3|TRBV5-4
CASSSGLAGLTDTQYF
>TRBJ2-7|TRBV18
CASSPEDRGFYEQYF
>TRBJ1-2|TRBV18
CASSRDRDGGYTF
>TRBJ2-7|TRBV11-2
CASSLAGRQGAFEQYF
>TRBJ2-7|TRBV4-1
CASSQDSTGYYEQYF
>TRBJ2-2|TRBV4-2
CASSQPTGELFF
>TRBJ1-2|TRBV29-1
CSVEEAGASGYTF
>TRBJ2-1|TRBV4-3
CASSQGRGNRNEQFF
>TRBJ2-5|TRBV5-1
CASSLGQHQETQYF
>TRBJ2-4|TRBV19
CASSAGGRIQYF
>TRBJ2-1|TRBV19
CASSIPPGGSHNEQFF
>TRBJ1-2|TRBV6-6
CASSYIGGKGRGYTF
>TRBJ2-7|TRBV5-1
CASSTTGGTYEQYF
>TRBJ1-3|TRBV11-2
CASSNRELGGNTIYF
>TRBJ1-1|TRBV6-5
CASMDSMNTEAFF
>TRBJ1-1|TRBV5-1
CASSLVATEAFF
>TRBJ2-5|TRBV6-1
CASSDRDRGETQYF
>TRBJ1-4|TRBV2
CASSELRVDEKLFF